The following is a TCR beta chain sequence with its context. TCRdb's table, derived via immunoSEQ multiplex PCR, lists solely in-frame clones and lacks some. The table shows 300,000 to 400,000 clones, with about 89% occurring only once. The data are from a study of blood T cell repertoires in COVID-19. Study-level information: PBMCs, B-cell-depleted T cells, or T cells were the source of the cDNA or gDNA that made up the material.

Sequenced sample: peripheral blood. The sequence derives from a woman between 45 and 65 years old who had recovered from COVID-19.

The CDR3 DNA follows: TGTGCCAGCAGTTTTACAGGGCGCACTGAAGCTTTCTTT. This codes for CASSFTGRTEAFF. The V call is TRBV5-4, the J call TRBJ1-1; D is possibly TRBD1 (6 bases). V was clipped by 5 bases and J by 4 bases, with 12 bases between them. This CDR3 has 13 amino acids. CDR1 is SGHNT and CDR2 is YYREEE in the germline V gene (reference sequence).